This T cell receptor beta chain was recovered during a study of T-cell reconstitution after alpha-beta-depleted transplantation in children. Unique molecular identifiers featured in how the TCRbeta library was prepared. TCRdb ran MiXCR on the PCR reads and lists one entry per CDR3 protein. The sample carries roughly 150,000 distinct CDR3 sequences, approximately 10% recorded once. CDR1 and CDR2 from the germline V gene are DFQATT and SNEGSKA (reference sequence). This CDR3 spans 13 amino acids. V dropped 2 bases and J dropped 2; count of bases not matched to a gene: 2. At least ten counts were recorded for this clonotype. Antigen specificity is unknown. Study outcomes and limitations: After one year, T-cell counts and TCRbeta diversity mostly came from new T cells.

This clonotype was sampled from a boy younger than 10 with acute myeloid leukemia, due to receive a stem cell transplant. This rearrangement joins TRBV20-1 to TRBJ2-7; 8 bases are a match to TRBD2. Sample: PBMCs, taken before TCRalphabeta/CD19-depleted stem cell transplant. CDR3 residues: CSARLAGTYEQYF. CDR3 in DNA: TGCAGTGCTAGACTAGCGGGTACCTACGAGCAGTACTTC.